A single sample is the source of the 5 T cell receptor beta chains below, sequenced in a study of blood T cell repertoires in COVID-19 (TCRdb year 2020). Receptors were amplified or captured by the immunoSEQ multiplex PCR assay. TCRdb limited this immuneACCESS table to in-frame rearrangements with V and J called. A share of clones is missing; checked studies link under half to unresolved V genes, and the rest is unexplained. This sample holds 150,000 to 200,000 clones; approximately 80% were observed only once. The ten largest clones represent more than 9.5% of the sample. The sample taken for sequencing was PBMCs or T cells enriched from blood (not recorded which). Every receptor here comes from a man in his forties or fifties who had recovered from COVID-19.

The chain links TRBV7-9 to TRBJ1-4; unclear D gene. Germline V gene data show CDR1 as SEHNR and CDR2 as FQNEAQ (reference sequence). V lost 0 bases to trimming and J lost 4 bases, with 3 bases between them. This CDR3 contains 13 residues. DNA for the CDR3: TGTGCCAGCAGCTTAGCCCTTAATGAAAAACTGTTTTTT. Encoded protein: CASSLALNEKLFF.

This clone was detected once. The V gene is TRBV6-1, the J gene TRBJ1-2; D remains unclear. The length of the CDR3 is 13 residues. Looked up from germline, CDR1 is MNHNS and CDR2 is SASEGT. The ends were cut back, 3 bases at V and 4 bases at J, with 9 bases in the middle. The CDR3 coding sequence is TGTGCCAGCAGTGAGGAGGGCACCTATGGCTACACCTTC. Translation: CASSEEGTYGYTF.

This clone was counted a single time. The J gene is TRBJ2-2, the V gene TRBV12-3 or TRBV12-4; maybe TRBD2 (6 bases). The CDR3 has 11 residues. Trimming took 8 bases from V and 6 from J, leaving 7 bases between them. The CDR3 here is CASRLAGELFF. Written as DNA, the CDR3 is TGTGCCAGCCGACTAGCCGGGGAGCTGTTTTTT.

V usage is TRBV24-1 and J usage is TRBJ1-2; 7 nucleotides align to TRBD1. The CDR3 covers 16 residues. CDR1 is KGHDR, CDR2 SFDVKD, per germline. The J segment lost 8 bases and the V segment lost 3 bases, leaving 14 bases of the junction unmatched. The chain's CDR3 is CATSDGTVEVLGGYTF. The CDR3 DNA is TGTGCCACCAGTGATGGGACAGTCGAGGTACTAGGGGGCTACACCTTC.

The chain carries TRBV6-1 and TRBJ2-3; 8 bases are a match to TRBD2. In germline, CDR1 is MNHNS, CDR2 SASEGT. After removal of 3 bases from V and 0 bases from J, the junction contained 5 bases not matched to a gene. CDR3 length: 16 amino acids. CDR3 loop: CASSESGGLSTDTQYF. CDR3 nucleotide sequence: TGTGCCAGCAGTGAGAGCGGGGGACTAAGCACAGATACGCAGTATTTT.